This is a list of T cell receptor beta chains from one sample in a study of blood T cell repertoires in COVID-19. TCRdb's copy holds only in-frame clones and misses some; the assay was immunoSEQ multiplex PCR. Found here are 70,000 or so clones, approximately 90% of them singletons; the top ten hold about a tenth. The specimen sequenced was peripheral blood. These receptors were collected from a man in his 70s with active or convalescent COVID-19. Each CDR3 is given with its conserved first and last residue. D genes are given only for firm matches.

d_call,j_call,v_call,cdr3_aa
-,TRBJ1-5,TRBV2,CASSVGQGHQPQHF
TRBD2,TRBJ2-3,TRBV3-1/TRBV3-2,CASSSSGRAQYF
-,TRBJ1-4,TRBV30,CASFRRGLTNEKLFF
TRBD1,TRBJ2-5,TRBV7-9,CASSRAGTGQETQYF
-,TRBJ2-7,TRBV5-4,CASSLVGGLREQYF
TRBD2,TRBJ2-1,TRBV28,CASSLLGLDWVF
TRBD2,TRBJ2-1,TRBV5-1,CASSPGTSGSYNEQFF
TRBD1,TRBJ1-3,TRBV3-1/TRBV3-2,CASSSTGSGNTIYF
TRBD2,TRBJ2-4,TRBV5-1,CASSLTSAKNIQYF
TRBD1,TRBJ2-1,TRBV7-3,CASSLGQRSDEQFF
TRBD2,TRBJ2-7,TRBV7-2,CASSYGSLAVPYEQYF
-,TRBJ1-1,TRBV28,CASSLAEGRMNTEAFF
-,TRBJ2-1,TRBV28,CATTSSYNEQFF
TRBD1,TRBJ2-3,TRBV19,CASKDRTSTDTQYF
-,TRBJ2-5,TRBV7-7,CASSLGGGSEETQYF
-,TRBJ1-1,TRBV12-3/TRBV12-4,CASSLTGSTEAFF
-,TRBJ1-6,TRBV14,CASSQAPGGSPLHF
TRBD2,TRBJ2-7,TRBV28,CASSLGGGDPGHWGYEQYF
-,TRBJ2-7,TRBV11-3,CASSPGTAGSHEQYF
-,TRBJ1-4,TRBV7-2,CASSLRPATNEKLFF
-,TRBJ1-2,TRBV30,CALERQGQIYGYTF
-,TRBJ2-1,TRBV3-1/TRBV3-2,CASSQEGGAHEQFF
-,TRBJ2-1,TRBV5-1,CASSLGRENEQFF
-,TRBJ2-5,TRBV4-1,CASSQGRDSVETQYF
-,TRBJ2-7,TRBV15,CATSRGRGYYEQYF
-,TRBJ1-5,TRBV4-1,CASSSGVTVNQPQHF
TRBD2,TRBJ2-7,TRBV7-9,CASSPRGESSYEQYF
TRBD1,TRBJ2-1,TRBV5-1,CASSLGTGGFDEQFF
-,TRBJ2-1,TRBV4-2,CASRNRGLGNEQFF
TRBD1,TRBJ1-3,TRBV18,CASSQGQGSSGNTIYF
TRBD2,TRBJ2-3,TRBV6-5,CASSYSGLAGTDTQYF
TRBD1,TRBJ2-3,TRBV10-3,CAISLSQGAADTQYF
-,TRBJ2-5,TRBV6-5,CASSKTGGRETQYF
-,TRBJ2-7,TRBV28,CASSLGSGAVSYEQYF
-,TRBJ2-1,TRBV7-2,CASSLGTWEQFF
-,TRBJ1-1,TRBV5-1,CASSLANQGEAFF
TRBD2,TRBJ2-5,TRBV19,CASMGTSGSGTQYF
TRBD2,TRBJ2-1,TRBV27,CASSIGTSGASEQFF
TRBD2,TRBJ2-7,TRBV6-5,CASTFSASGIGEQYF
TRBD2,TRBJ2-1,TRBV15,CATSSPGLAFNEQFF
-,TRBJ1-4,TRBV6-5,CASSYGLTEIHEKLFF